This T cell receptor beta chain is from a study of T cells in Graves' hyperthyroidism and ophthalmopathy. Among the patients, aged 18 to 65, hyperthyroidism was newly diagnosed and had lasted under 2 months. V lost 6 bases, J lost 3 bases, and 8 bases stayed unmatched. The germline CDR1 and CDR2 sequences are KGHSH and LQKENI. The CDR3 is made up of 15 amino acids. This clonotype turned up a few times. The antigen remains undetermined. Study observations and caveats: Median prediction lead before ophthalmopathy onset was six to eight months with the model. Most thyroid clonotypes expanded above 0.001 were also detected in blood.

The source material, RNA transcripts, was used to amplify TCR beta CDR3 regions. First-round RT-PCR targeting the TCR CDR3 was performed with the HTBI primer set. A single record per CDR3 protein comes from TCRdb applying MiXCR to the multiplex PCR reads. The repertoire holds about 200,000 distinct CDR3 sequences, with about a sixth as singletons. This chain connects TRBV18 to TRBJ1-2; 9 bases agree with TRBD1. The sequencing sample was made of blood. This clonotype was obtained from a woman aged 45-65 years with Graves' hyperthyroidism. Here the CDR3 DNA reads TGTGCCAGCTCCGAGGGACAGGGACAACACTATGGCTACACCTTC. It yields the protein CASSEGQGQHYGYTF.